Listed here are 32 T cell receptor beta chains from one sample, sequenced in a study of CD8 T cells in Susac syndrome. The RNA, about 0.45 to 1 ug, was put through reverse transcription using random hexamers. MiXCR was run by TCRdb on the immunoSEQ multiplex PCR reads, yielding one entry per CDR3 protein. The sample carries roughly 200,000 distinct CDR3 sequences, about 93% recorded once. The sequenced sample consisted of CD4+ T cells from PBMCs. All receptors come from a human donor in good health.

Of note for this clonotype: Given the absence of the conserved phenylalanine or tryptophan at the CDR3 end, a read error is likely. V usage is TRBV5-1 and J usage is TRBJ2-2; D uncertain. V dropped 3 bases and J dropped 5 bases, with 11 bases sitting between them. The CDR3 is made up of 14 amino acids. CDR1 and CDR2 from the germline V gene are SGHRS and YFSETQ. CDR3 loop: CASSSPGLTGELFS. The DNA for the CDR3 is TGCGCCAGCAGCTCCCCAGGCCTGACCGGGGAGCTGTTTTCT.

The rearrangement joins TRBV6-6 to TRBJ1-1, with D possibly matching TRBD1 (5 bases). The CDR3 consists of 13 residues. Germline V CDR1 and CDR2: MNHNY, SVGAGI (reference sequence). V was clipped by 5 bases and J by 7 bases, with 14 bases between them. CDR3 sequence: CASSLGVGLEAFF. The DNA of the CDR3 is TGTGCCAGCAGTCTGGGGGTGGGGCTTGAAGCTTTCTTT.

The rearrangement uses TRBV6-2 or TRBV6-3 and TRBJ2-6; D is possibly TRBD1 (6 bases). Germline assignment: CDR1 MNHEY and CDR2 SVGEGT. CDR3 length equals 16 residues. The V and J ends lost 7 bases and 0 bases respectively, with 13 bases between them. CDR3: CASKKDSRSGANVLTF. Written as DNA, the CDR3 is TGTGCCAGCAAAAAGGACAGCCGCTCTGGGGCCAACGTCCTGACTTTC.

The rearrangement links TRBV29-1 to TRBJ2-7; 8 bases agree with TRBD1. Looked up from germline, CDR1 is SQVTM and CDR2 is ANQGSEA. V lost 4 bases to trimming and J lost 6 bases; unmatched junction nucleotides: 8. The CDR3 has 13 residues. In DNA form, the CDR3 reads TGCAGCGTTGTTCAGGGGGCGCGAGGCGAGCAGTACTTC. Translated: CSVVQGARGEQYF.

The chain links TRBV3-1 to TRBJ2-5; D is ambiguous. The length of the CDR3 is 14 residues. Germline-derived CDR1 and CDR2 are LGHDT and YNNKEL (reference sequence). V was cut by 4 bases and J by 5 bases, with 14 bases left in between. The chain's CDR3 is CASSPNSLLETQYF. In DNA, the CDR3 is TGTGCCAGCAGCCCGAACTCCTTGCTGGAGACCCAGTACTTC.

This chain uses TRBV28 with TRBJ1-1; D uncertain. Germline values: CDR1 MDHEN, CDR2 SYDVKM. The CDR3 has 12 residues. The ends were cut back, 6 bases at V and 7 bases at J, with 12 bases in the middle. CDR3 protein: CASSPRHFEAFF. CDR3 coding DNA: TGTGCCAGCAGCCCTAGGCACTTTGAAGCTTTCTTT.

The chain is built from TRBV7-9 and TRBJ2-3, with D possibly being TRBD1 or TRBD2 (7 bases each). This CDR3 has 12 amino acids. Between the trimmed V and J ends, which lost 11 bases and 1 base, there was a span of 10 bases. The germline V gene has CDR1 SEHNR and CDR2 FQNEAQ (reference sequence). In DNA form, the CDR3 reads TGTGCCTCAGGGGGGGGCACAGATACGCAGTATTTT. Translating it yields CASGGGTDTQYF.

The rearrangement joins TRBV29-1 to TRBJ1-1; D is possibly TRBD1 (6 bases). This CDR3 comprises 12 residues. Trimming shortened V by 4 bases and J by 4 bases, and 10 bases separated the two germline ends. Germline CDR1 and CDR2: SQVTM and ANQGSEA. The CDR3 region has the DNA TGCAGCGTTGTCCCCAGGGGCACTGAAGCTTTCTTT. Amino acids: CSVVPRGTEAFF.

The genes are TRBV13 and TRBJ1-1; 9 positions match TRBD1. V was pared by 1 base and J by 4 bases, with 10 bases of the junction left unmatched. The germline gives CDR1 PRHDT, CDR2 FYEKMQ (reference sequence). The CDR3 totals 17 residues. DNA for the CDR3: TGTGCCAGCAGCTTAGCGGGGACAGGGAGTTGGAGCACTGAAGCTTTCTTT. This gives the protein CASSLAGTGSWSTEAFF.

The rearrangement joins TRBV12-3 or TRBV12-4 to TRBJ2-7; TRBD1 matches at 9 bases. The CDR3 totals 11 residues. With V trimmed by 3 bases and J by 11 bases, 2 bases remained unmatched. The CDR3 DNA reads as TGTGCCAGCAGTTTTGGACAGGGGAAGTACTTC. Its protein is CASSFGQGKYF.

This clonotype was picked up one time. The chain is built from TRBV19 and TRBJ2-7; 9 bases fit TRBD1. Losses at the gene ends were 5 bases for V and 2 bases for J; bases not matched to a gene: 4. Germline CDR1 is LNHDA and CDR2 is SQIVND (reference sequence). This CDR3 is built from 14 residues. The CDR3 reads CASSFRDRAYEQYF. CDR3 DNA: TGTGCCAGTAGTTTTCGGGACAGGGCCTACGAGCAGTACTTC.

The V gene is TRBV7-3, the J gene TRBJ2-7; D uncertain. The length of the CDR3 is 13 residues. V lost 5 bases to trimming and J lost 5 bases, with 13 bases between them. Per the germline V gene, CDR1 is SGHTA and CDR2 is FQGTGA. The CDR3 DNA is TGTGCCAGCAGCCCCAACGAATCTCACGAGCAGTACGTC. It specifies CASSPNESHEQYV.

The chain employs TRBV27 and TRBJ1-2; maybe TRBD1 (5 bases). This CDR3 spans 13 amino acids. Trimming left V 5 bases short and J 8 bases short, with 15 bases between. The germline V gene encodes CDR1 MNHEY and CDR2 SMNVEV (reference sequence). CDR3 coding DNA: TGTGCCAGCAGTCTGCGCGACAGATCGGGCTACACCTTC. The encoded protein is CASSLRDRSGYTF.

In this sample, this clonotype turned up a few times. The gene calls are TRBV7-2 and TRBJ2-5, with D unclear. The length of the CDR3 is 14 residues. Trimming cost V 5 bases and J 1 base, with 11 bases left between them. CDR1 and CDR2 from the germline V gene are SGHTA and FQGNSA. The CDR3 DNA reads TGTGCCAGCAGCCCCACGACGGGCCAAGAGACCCAGTACTTC. Amino acids: CASSPTTGQETQYF.

The V and J genes are TRBV7-2 and TRBJ2-2; 12 bases agree with TRBD2. CDR3 length: 19 amino acids. Losses at the gene ends were 5 bases for V and 0 bases for J; bases not matched to a gene: 10. Germline CDR1 and CDR2: SGHTA and FQGNSA. The CDR3 DNA reads as TGTGCCAGCAGCCTAGTCCCTCTAGCGGGGGGGCCGAACACCGGGGAGCTGTTTTTT. Translating it yields CASSLVPLAGGPNTGELFF.

V gene TRBV7-3 combines with J gene TRBJ2-1; TRBD1 aligns across 7 bases. The CDR3 sequence is 15 residues long. The J segment lost 0 bases and the V segment lost 5 bases, leaving 4 bases of the junction unmatched. Per germline, CDR1 SGHTA and CDR2 FQGTGA. The CDR3 protein is CASSGDSSSYNEQFF. CDR3 nucleotides: TGTGCCAGCAGCGGGGACAGTAGCTCCTACAATGAGCAGTTCTTC.

The chain joins TRBV7-3 to TRBJ1-6, with D perhaps TRBD1 (5 bases). V dropped 3 bases and J dropped 9 bases, with 15 bases sitting between them. The germline gives CDR1 SGHTA, CDR2 FQGTGA. This CDR3 region has 15 residues. The CDR3 sequence is CASSFGSGNSSPLHF. DNA of the CDR3: TGTGCCAGCAGCTTCGGTTCAGGGAATAGTTCACCCCTCCACTTT.

V is TRBV19 and J is TRBJ1-1, with TRBD1 identical over 8 bases. The V segment lost 7 bases and the J segment 12 bases; nucleotides outside the gene matches: 7. This CDR3 comprises 11 residues. Germline values: CDR1 LNHDA, CDR2 SQIVND (reference sequence). The chain's CDR3 is CASNQGAPTFF. DNA of the CDR3: TGTGCCAGTAACCAGGGGGCTCCGACTTTCTTT.

V is TRBV7-3 and J is TRBJ2-3; 14 bases match TRBD2. The CDR3 contains 18 residues. J lost 4 bases, V lost 0 bases, and 6 bases had no gene match. Germline loops: CDR1 SGHTA, CDR2 FQGTGA. The CDR3 sequence is CASSLTSTSGGAADTQYF. The CDR3 DNA is TGTGCCAGCAGCTTAACGTCGACTAGCGGGGGGGCCGCAGATACGCAGTATTTT. The whole variable domain, remainder taken from reference TRBV7-3 and TRBJ2-3, is GAGVSQTPSNKVTEKGKYVELRCDPISGHTALYWYRQSLGQGPEFLIYFQGTGAADDSGLPNDRFFAVRPEGSVSTLKIQRTERGDSAVYLCASSLTSTSGGAADTQYFGPGTRLTVL.

The chain combines TRBV28 with TRBJ1-2; D gene unclear. This CDR3 has 11 amino acids. Germline CDR1 and CDR2: MDHEN and SYDVKM. The V end lost 2 bases, the J end lost 6 bases, and 4 bases lay between the germline ends. The CDR3 spells CASSLVHGYTF. The CDR3 region has the DNA TGTGCCAGCAGTTTAGTTCATGGCTACACCTTC.

This chain links TRBV28 with TRBJ2-3; D is undetermined. This CDR3 region has 12 residues. The V and J ends lost 6 bases and 1 base respectively, with 5 bases between them. Germline-derived CDR1 and CDR2 are MDHEN and SYDVKM. The CDR3 here is CASSERTDTQYF. CDR3 sequence (DNA): TGTGCCAGCAGCGAGCGCACAGATACGCAGTATTTT.

The chain employs TRBV29-1 and TRBJ2-5; tentatively, D is TRBD2 (6 bases). Trimming removed 3 bases at V and 4 bases at J, with 9 bases between. The germline V gene has CDR1 SQVTM and CDR2 ANQGSEA. The CDR3 runs to 12 residues. CDR3: CSVDGGAETQYF. CDR3 nucleotides: TGCAGCGTTGACGGCGGGGCAGAGACCCAGTACTTC.

This clonotype was detected once. The chain couples TRBV12-3 or TRBV12-4 to TRBJ2-3; TRBD1 aligns across 9 bases. Germline trimming cut 6 bases from V and 2 bases from J; bases unmatched to any gene: 15. There are 18 residues in the CDR3. The DNA for the CDR3 is TGTGCCAGCAGCCCCGGAGTTCGTGGGACAGGGACCACAGATACGCAGTATTTT. Protein sequence: CASSPGVRGTGTTDTQYF.

CDR3 in DNA: TGTGCCACCAGCGCAGGGATTCGGAAGACCCAGTACTTC. Translated, it gives CATSAGIRKTQYF. The chain is built from TRBV19 and TRBJ2-5; maybe TRBD1 (5 bases). This CDR3 has 13 amino acids. Trimming removed 10 bases at V and 6 bases at J, with 18 bases between. Per germline, CDR1 LNHDA and CDR2 SQIVND (reference sequence). Full variable domain (outside the CDR3, taken from reference TRBV19 and TRBJ2-5): DGGITQSPKYLFRKEGQNVTLSCEQNLNHDAMYWYRQDPGQGLRLIYYSQIVNDFQKGDIAEGYSVSREKKESFPLTVTSAQKNPTAFYLCATSAGIRKTQYFGPGTRLLVL.

As DNA, the CDR3 is TGTGCCAGCAGCCAACACATAGCGGGGGGGCTTTCCAATGAGCAGTTCTTC. Protein: CASSQHIAGGLSNEQFF. The rearrangement uses TRBV4-2 and TRBJ2-1, with 11 bases fitting TRBD2. The germline V gene encodes CDR1 LGHNA and CDR2 YNFKEQ. With V trimmed by 2 bases and J by 6 bases, 9 bases remained unmatched. The length of the CDR3 is 17 residues.

V is TRBV3-1 and J is TRBJ1-2; D perhaps matches TRBD1 (5 bases). Germline CDR1 and CDR2: LGHDT and YNNKEL (reference sequence). Trimming stripped 7 bases from V and 2 bases from J, with 14 bases between. The CDR3 loop spans 14 amino acids. The CDR3 spells CASTYRGANYGYTF. Here the CDR3 DNA reads TGTGCCAGCACCTACCGGGGCGCGAACTATGGCTACACCTTC.

J is TRBJ2-3 and V is TRBV20-1, with D maybe TRBD2 (5 bases). Germline values: CDR1 DFQATT, CDR2 SNEGSKA (reference sequence). This CDR3 contains 15 residues. V was cut by 3 bases and J by 4 bases, with 17 bases left in between. The CDR3 region is CSASIPGKLSDTQYF. The CDR3 DNA reads TGCAGTGCTAGTATTCCGGGAAAATTGTCAGATACGCAGTATTTT.

The rearrangement uses TRBV6-5 and TRBJ2-6; perhaps TRBD2 as D (6 bases). Germline lookup yields CDR1 MNHEY and CDR2 SVGAGI. V was clipped by 3 bases and J by 9 bases, with 18 bases between them. The CDR3 runs to 16 residues. The CDR3 sequence: CASSYREFSSFNVLTF. The CDR3 nucleotides are TGTGCCAGCAGTTATCGGGAGTTCTCATCCTTCAACGTCCTGACTTTC.

CDR3 amino acids: CASSQDPGVETQYF. Here the CDR3 DNA reads TGCGCCAGCAGCCAAGATCCGGGTGTAGAGACCCAGTACTTC. The chain recombines TRBV4-3 with TRBJ2-5; no firm D call. In germline, CDR1 is LGHNA, CDR2 YSLEER. The CDR3 runs to 14 residues. V lost 0 bases and J lost 4, with 9 bases in between.

V is TRBV7-8 and J is TRBJ2-7; 14 positions agree with TRBD2. After removal of 3 bases from V and 6 bases from J, the junction contained 1 base not matched to a gene. Germline V gene lookup returns CDR1 SGHVS and CDR2 FQNEAQ. The CDR3 length is 14 residues. The CDR3: CASSFGTSGGEQYV. The CDR3 DNA follows: TGTGCCAGCAGCTTTGGGACTAGCGGGGGCGAGCAGTACGTC.

V is TRBV12-3 or TRBV12-4 and J is TRBJ2-5; tentative D call: TRBD1 (6 bases). Trimming cost V 3 bases and J 3 bases, with 11 bases left between them. The CDR3 spans 14 residues. CDR3 in amino acids: CASSLGTKKETQYF. For the CDR3, the DNA is TGTGCCAGCAGTTTGGGGACAAAGAAAGAGACCCAGTACTTC.

In its sample, this clonotype was seen once. The rearrangement uses TRBV9 and TRBJ2-3, with a weak D call TRBD2 (6 bases). Trimming stripped 2 bases from V and 4 bases from J, with 11 bases between. Per the germline V gene, CDR1 is SGDLS and CDR2 is YYNGEE. The CDR3 runs to 14 residues. In DNA, the CDR3 is TGTGCCAGCAGCGTCGGGACTGGGGCAGATACGCAGTATTTT. Amino acid sequence: CASSVGTGADTQYF.